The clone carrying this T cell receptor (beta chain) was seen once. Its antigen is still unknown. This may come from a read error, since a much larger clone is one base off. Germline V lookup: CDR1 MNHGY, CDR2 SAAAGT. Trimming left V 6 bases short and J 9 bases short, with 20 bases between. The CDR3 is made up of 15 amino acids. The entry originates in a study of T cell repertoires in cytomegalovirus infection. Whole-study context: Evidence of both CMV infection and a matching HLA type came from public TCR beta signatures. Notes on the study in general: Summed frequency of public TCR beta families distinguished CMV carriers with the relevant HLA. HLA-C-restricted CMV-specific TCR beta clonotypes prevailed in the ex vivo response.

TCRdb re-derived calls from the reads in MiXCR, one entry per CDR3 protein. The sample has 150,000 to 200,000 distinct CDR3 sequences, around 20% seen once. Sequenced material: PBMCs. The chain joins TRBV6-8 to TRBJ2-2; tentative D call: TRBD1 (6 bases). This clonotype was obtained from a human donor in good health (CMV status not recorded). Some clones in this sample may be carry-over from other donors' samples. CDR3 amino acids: CASRDRGGWARELFF. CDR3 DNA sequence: TGTGCCAGCAGGGACAGAGGCGGATGGGCCAGGGAGCTGTTTTTT.